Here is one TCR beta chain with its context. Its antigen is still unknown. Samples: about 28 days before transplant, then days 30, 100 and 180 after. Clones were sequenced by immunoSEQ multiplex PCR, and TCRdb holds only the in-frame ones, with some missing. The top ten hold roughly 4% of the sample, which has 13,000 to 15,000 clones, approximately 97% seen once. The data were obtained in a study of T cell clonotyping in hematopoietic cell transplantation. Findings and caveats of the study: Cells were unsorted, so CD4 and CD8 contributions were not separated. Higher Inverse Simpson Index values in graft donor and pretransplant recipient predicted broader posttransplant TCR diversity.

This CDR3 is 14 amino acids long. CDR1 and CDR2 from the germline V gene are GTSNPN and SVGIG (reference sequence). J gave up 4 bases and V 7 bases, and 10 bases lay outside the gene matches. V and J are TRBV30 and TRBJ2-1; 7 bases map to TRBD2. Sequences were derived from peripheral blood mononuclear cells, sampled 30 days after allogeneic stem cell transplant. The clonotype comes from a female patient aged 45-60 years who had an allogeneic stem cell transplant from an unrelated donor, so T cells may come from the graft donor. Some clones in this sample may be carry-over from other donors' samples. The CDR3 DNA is TGTGCCTCCTCGCGGGGGTTAGCATACAATGAGCAGTTCTTC. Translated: CASSRGLAYNEQFF.